This is a list of T cell receptor beta chains from one sample in a study of shared clonotypes between healthy human individuals. Measured with immunoSEQ multiplex PCR; TCRdb has only the in-frame clones, and not every one. The table lists 2,500,000 or so clones, approximately 94% of them singletons. Sequencing was done on a sample of naive CD4+ T cells from PBMCs. The source is a man aged 18 to 29 in good health. Some clones in this sample may be carry-over from other donors' samples. CDR3s include the opening cysteine and the closing phenylalanine or tryptophan. D genes are given only for firm matches. The size of a clone is reported for some rows only, either as once, few or many, or as a class for expanded clones.

v_call	clone_size	j_call	d_call	cdr3_aa	cdr3_nt
TRBV10-3	NA	TRBJ2-7	NA	CATTLHSSSEQYF	TGTGCCACAACCCTCCATAGTTCTAGCGAGCAGTACTTC
TRBV28	NA	TRBJ2-5	NA	CASNTGPLRPQYF	TGTGCCAGCAACACAGGGCCTTTACGGCCCCAGTACTTC
TRBV27	NA	TRBJ2-2	NA	CASSWQGISGELFF	TGTGCCAGCAGTTGGCAGGGAATCAGCGGGGAGCTGTTTTTT
TRBV5-4	NA	TRBJ2-3	NA	CASSNRDNRTDTQYF	TGTGCCAGCAGCAACCGGGACAATCGCACAGATACGCAGTATTTT
TRBV6-5	NA	TRBJ2-5	TRBD1	CASSYGDGQGETQYF	TGTGCCAGCAGTTACGGGGATGGACAGGGAGAGACCCAGTACTTC
TRBV28	NA	TRBJ2-7	TRBD2	CASSPGVAGGYEQYF	TGTGCCAGCAGCCCTGGGGTAGCGGGAGGATACGAGCAGTACTTC
TRBV28	NA	TRBJ2-3	NA	CASSSRTDTQYF	TGTGCCAGCAGTTCTCGCACAGATACGCAGTATTTT
TRBV19	NA	TRBJ2-1	NA	CASSIRRNNEQFF	TGTGCCAGTAGTATTCGCCGCAACAATGAGCAGTTCTTC
TRBV5-8	NA	TRBJ2-3	NA	CASSLARASRGTQYF	TGTGCCAGCAGCTTGGCCAGGGCTAGCCGGGGTACGCAGTATTTT
TRBV4-3	few	TRBJ1-1	NA	CASSQKGQRTEAFF	TGCGCCAGCAGCCAAAAAGGACAGCGCACTGAAGCTTTCTTT
TRBV5-5	NA	TRBJ2-1	NA	CASSPSVSEQFF	TGTGCCAGCAGCCCGAGTGTTAGTGAGCAGTTCTTC
TRBV9	NA	TRBJ1-1	TRBD1	CASSSRGTGNAFF	TGTGCCAGCAGCTCGAGAGGGACAGGGAATGCTTTCTTT
TRBV27	once	TRBJ1-2	NA	CASSLSGQNYGYTF	TGTGCCAGCAGTTTATCCGGACAGAACTATGGCTACACCTTC
TRBV14	NA	TRBJ2-5	NA	CASSQWRKETQYF	TGTGCCAGCAGCCAATGGCGAAAAGAGACCCAGTACTTC
TRBV30	NA	TRBJ1-5	TRBD1	CAWQGAPGRGQPQHF	TGTGCCTGGCAGGGGGCCCCGGGAAGAGGGCAGCCCCAGCATTTT
TRBV5-8	NA	TRBJ2-7	NA	CASSPLFEQYF	TGTGCCAGCAGCCCATTGTTCGAGCAGTACTTC
TRBV6-1	NA	TRBJ2-7	TRBD2	CASTPHPSGPYEQYF	TGTGCCAGCACTCCCCACCCTAGCGGCCCCTACGAGCAGTACTTC
TRBV2	NA	TRBJ2-7	NA	CASSEVSIEQYF	TGTGCCAGCAGTGAAGTGAGTATAGAGCAGTACTTC
TRBV5-1	NA	TRBJ2-5	TRBD2	CASLPTAGGSETQYF	TGCGCCAGCCTCCCTACAGCGGGAGGGAGTGAGACCCAGTACTTC
TRBV7-3	NA	TRBJ2-1	NA	CASSPNSRWDEQFF	TGTGCCAGCAGCCCCAACTCCAGATGGGATGAGCAGTTCTTC
TRBV2	NA	TRBJ2-1	NA	CASSRSANEQFF	TGTGCCAGCAGTAGATCCGCAAATGAGCAGTTCTTC
TRBV28	few	TRBJ1-5	NA	CASSPAWGNQPQHF	TGTGCCAGCAGTCCAGCTTGGGGTAATCAGCCCCAGCATTTT
TRBV2	NA	TRBJ1-4	NA	CASTEGPTNEKLFF	TGTGCCAGCACCGAGGGACCAACTAATGAAAAACTGTTTTTT
TRBV4-1	NA	TRBJ2-5	NA	CASSSVGIGPQETQYF	TGCGCCAGCAGCTCTGTTGGTATTGGCCCACAAGAGACCCAGTACTTC
TRBV7-9	once	TRBJ2-5	TRBD2	CASLRRGLAGGGETQYF	TGTGCCAGCCTGAGAAGGGGACTAGCGGGAGGAGGGGAGACCCAGTACTTC
TRBV11-2	NA	TRBJ1-1	NA	CASSLFLYGAGTEAFF	TGTGCCAGCAGCTTATTTCTATATGGGGCGGGTACTGAAGCTTTCTTT
TRBV7-8	NA	TRBJ2-6	TRBD1	CASGDRTASGANVLTF	TGTGCCAGCGGGGACAGAACAGCCTCTGGGGCCAACGTCCTGACTTTC
TRBV18	NA	TRBJ2-1	NA	CASSPTVSYNEQFF	TGTGCCAGCTCACCAACAGTGTCATACAATGAGCAGTTCTTC
TRBV5-1	NA	TRBJ2-1	TRBD2	CASSLAGGSTYNEQFF	TGCGCCAGCAGCTTGGCCGGGGGGAGCACCTACAATGAGCAGTTCTTC
TRBV6-6	once	TRBJ2-5	TRBD1	CASSYPTGGGETQYF	TGTGCCAGCAGTTACCCGACAGGGGGGGGAGAGACCCAGTACTTC
TRBV28	NA	TRBJ2-5	NA	CASSLLGTQETQYF	TGTGCCAGCAGTTTGTTGGGGACCCAAGAGACCCAGTACTTC
TRBV2	NA	TRBJ1-5	NA	CASSQEAAQPQHF	TGTGCCAGCAGCCAGGAAGCGGCCCAGCCCCAGCATTTT
TRBV5-4	NA	TRBJ2-3	TRBD2	CASSLTLGLASTDTQYF	TGTGCCAGCAGCTTGACCCTGGGACTAGCGAGCACAGATACGCAGTATTTT
TRBV6-5	NA	TRBJ1-2	NA	CASSYRGFGYTF	TGTGCCAGCAGTTACCGGGGGTTTGGCTACACCTTC
TRBV28	NA	TRBJ1-2	TRBD1	CASSPGRGDRDYGYTF	TGTGCCAGCAGTCCCGGGAGGGGAGACAGGGACTATGGCTACACCTTC
TRBV28	NA	TRBJ1-2	NA	CASSPDIPANYGYTF	TGTGCCAGCAGTCCGGACATTCCAGCTAACTATGGCTACACCTTC
TRBV2	NA	TRBJ2-1	NA	CASSAVTRRYNEQFF	TGTGCCAGCAGTGCCGTGACTAGGCGGTACAATGAGCAGTTCTTC
TRBV29-1	NA	TRBJ1-1	TRBD1	CSAHPDRATEAFF	TGCAGCGCCCACCCGGACAGGGCTACTGAAGCTTTCTTT
TRBV19	NA	TRBJ2-7	NA	CASTDRGSPYEQYF	TGTGCCAGTACCGACCGGGGTTCCCCCTACGAGCAGTACTTC
TRBV6-5	NA	TRBJ1-1	NA	CASNKLVSTEAFF	TGTGCCAGCAATAAACTGGTGAGCACTGAAGCTTTCTTT
TRBV6-6	NA	TRBJ2-1	TRBD2	CASTQLAGGRNNEQFF	TGTGCCAGCACCCAATTAGCGGGAGGGAGAAACAATGAGCAGTTCTTC
TRBV7-2	NA	TRBJ2-1	NA	CASKTGSSYNEQFF	TGTGCCAGCAAAACGGGGAGCTCCTACAATGAGCAGTTCTTC
TRBV29-1	NA	TRBJ1-2	NA	CSVGRDYGYTF	TGCAGCGTTGGCAGGGACTATGGCTACACCTTC
TRBV5-1	NA	TRBJ2-3	TRBD2	CASSLGLAGGVDTQYF	TGCGCCAGCAGCTTGGGGCTAGCGGGAGGCGTAGATACGCAGTATTTT
TRBV30	NA	TRBJ1-1	TRBD1	CAWSPYRGGLLMNTEAFF	TGTGCCTGGTCACCTTACAGAGGGGGCCTACTTATGAACACTGAAGCTTTCTTT
TRBV19	NA	TRBJ2-5	NA	CASSIPQGGETQYF	TGTGCCAGTAGTATTCCACAGGGCGGAGAGACCCAGTACTTC
TRBV5-6	NA	TRBJ1-2	NA	CASSFRQNLNYGYTF	TGTGCCAGCAGCTTTCGACAGAACCTAAACTATGGCTACACCTTC
TRBV19	NA	TRBJ2-7	NA	CASSRVGARFYEQYF	TGTGCCAGTAGTCGGGTGGGGGCGCGGTTCTACGAGCAGTACTTC
TRBV18	NA	TRBJ1-4	NA	CASSPQQSQGTGDEKLFF	TGTGCCAGCTCACCACAACAAAGCCAGGGGACGGGGGATGAAAAACTGTTTTTT
TRBV11-2	NA	TRBJ1-6	TRBD1	CASSRDRLPKGNSPLHF	TGTGCCAGCAGTAGGGACAGACTACCCAAAGGGAATTCACCCCTCCACTTT
TRBV27	NA	TRBJ1-2	NA	CASSLSAGSGNYGYTF	TGTGCCAGCAGTTTATCGGCAGGGTCTGGCAACTATGGCTACACCTTC
TRBV23-1	NA	TRBJ2-6	NA	CASSPPKAQGANVLTF	TGCGCCAGCAGCCCCCCAAAGGCGCAAGGGGCCAACGTCCTGACTTTC
TRBV5-1	NA	TRBJ1-5	NA	CASSLGDRIDQPQHF	TGCGCCAGCAGCTTGGGAGACAGAATCGATCAGCCCCAGCATTTT
TRBV6-6	NA	TRBJ2-3	NA	CASKGGTDTQYF	TGTGCCAGCAAGGGGGGTACAGATACGCAGTATTTT
TRBV7-9	NA	TRBJ2-1	NA	CASRLSLGGWDEQFF	TGTGCCAGCAGACTTAGTTTGGGGGGCTGGGATGAGCAGTTCTTC
TRBV6-5	once	TRBJ1-5	NA	CASSLRGYNQPQHF	TGTGCCAGCAGTCTTAGGGGGTACAATCAGCCCCAGCATTTT
TRBV6-4	NA	TRBJ1-2	NA	CASSEGKGQVGYTF	TGTGCCAGCAGTGAGGGCAAGGGTCAAGTGGGCTACACCTTC
TRBV9	once	TRBJ2-7	TRBD1	CASSAGTGVSYEQYF	TGTGCCAGCAGCGCCGGGACAGGGGTTTCCTACGAGCAGTACTTC
TRBV5-3	NA	TRBJ2-3	NA	CARSFLRKQPRDTQYF	TGTGCCAGAAGCTTCTTAAGGAAACAACCCCGAGATACGCAGTATTTT
TRBV27	NA	TRBJ2-6	NA	CASSQIFAGANVLTF	TGTGCCAGCAGTCAGATATTTGCTGGGGCCAACGTCCTGACTTTC